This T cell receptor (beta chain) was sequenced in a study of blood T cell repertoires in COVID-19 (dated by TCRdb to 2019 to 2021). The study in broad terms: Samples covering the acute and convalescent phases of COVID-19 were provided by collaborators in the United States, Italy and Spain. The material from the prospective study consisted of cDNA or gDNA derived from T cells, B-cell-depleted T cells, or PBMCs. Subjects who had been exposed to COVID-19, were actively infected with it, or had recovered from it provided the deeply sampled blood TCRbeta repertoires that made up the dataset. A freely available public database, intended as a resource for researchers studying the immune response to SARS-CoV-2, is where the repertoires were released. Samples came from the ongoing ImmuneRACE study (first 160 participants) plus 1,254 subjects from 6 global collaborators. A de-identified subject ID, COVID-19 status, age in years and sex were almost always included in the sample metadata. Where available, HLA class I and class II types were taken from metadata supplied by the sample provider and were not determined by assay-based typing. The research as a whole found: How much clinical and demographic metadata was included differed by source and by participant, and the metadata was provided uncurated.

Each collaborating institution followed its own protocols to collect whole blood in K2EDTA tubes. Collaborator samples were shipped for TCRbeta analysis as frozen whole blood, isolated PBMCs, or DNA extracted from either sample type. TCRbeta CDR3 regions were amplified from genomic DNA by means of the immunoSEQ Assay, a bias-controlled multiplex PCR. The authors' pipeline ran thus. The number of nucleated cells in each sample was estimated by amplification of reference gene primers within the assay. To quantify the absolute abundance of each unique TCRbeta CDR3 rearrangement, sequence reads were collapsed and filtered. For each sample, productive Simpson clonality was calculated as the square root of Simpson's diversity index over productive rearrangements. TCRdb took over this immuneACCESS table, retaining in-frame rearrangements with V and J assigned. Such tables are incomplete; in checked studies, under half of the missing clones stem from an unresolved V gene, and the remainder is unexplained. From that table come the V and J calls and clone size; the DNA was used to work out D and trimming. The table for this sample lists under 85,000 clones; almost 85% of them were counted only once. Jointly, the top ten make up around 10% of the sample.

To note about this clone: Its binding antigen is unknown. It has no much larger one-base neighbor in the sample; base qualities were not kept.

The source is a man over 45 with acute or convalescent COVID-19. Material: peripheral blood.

The DNA sequence is TGTGCCGCAGCCTCCATCACAGCCACGTACGAGCAGTACTTC. The resulting protein is CAAASITATYEQYF. The rearrangement joined TRBV19 to TRBJ2-7; there is no confident call for the D gene. V drops 11 bases and J drops 4 bases, leaving 21 bases in between. The CDR3, from cysteine to phenylalanine, totals 14 residues. The only DNA kept is the CDR3, 42 bases in frame from the first base. In the germline V gene (reference sequence), CDR1 corresponds to LNHDA and CDR2 to SQIVND.